This T cell receptor (beta chain) was identified during a study of T cell repertoires in ileal Crohn's disease. For the study at large: Every patient was operated on for stricturing (61%) or penetrating (approximately 39%) complications. About half received postoperative treatment, around twelve with thiopurines and some 19 anti-TNF. Notes on the study in general: Mucosal expansions were suggested to be mainly CD8 T cells.

Notes on this clone: Its antigen remains unidentified.

Per sample, approximately 540 nanograms of biopsy DNA were TCRB immunosequenced. Sequencing was performed with immunoSEQ multiplex PCR; in TCRdb, only in-frame clones are kept and a portion is missing. The table records fewer than 20,000 clones, about 93% of them present only once. The germline gives CDR1 WSHSY, CDR2 SAAADI. Between the trimmed V and J ends, which lost 7 bases and 1 base, there was a span of 12 bases. The CDR3 sequence is 14 residues long. Sequenced input: ileal tissue. The chain couples TRBV10-2 to TRBJ2-3, with D maybe TRBD1 (7 bases). The TCR sequence derives from an adult with Crohn's disease. CDR3 nucleotides: TGCGCCAGCAAGGACAGGAGGGGCACAGATACGCAGTATTTT. Its translation: CASKDRRGTDTQYF.